One and the same sample provided the 24 T cell receptor beta chains below, sequenced in a study of T cell responses to AZD1222 COVID-19 vaccine. Sequenced by immunoSEQ multiplex PCR; TCRdb stores in-frame clones only, minus some. The sample has 120,000 or so clones, around 87% seen once. The source was peripheral blood, collected on day 0 of AZD1222 vaccination. The receptors derive from an adult in good health.

The chain links TRBV18 to TRBJ1-3; D uncertain. The V gene's germline CDR1 is KGHSH and CDR2 LQKENI. This CDR3 has 18 residues. With 5 bases removed from V and 0 bases from J, the gap between germline ends came to 20 bases. As DNA, the CDR3 is TGTGCCAGCTCATCCCTCCACAAAGACAAAAGCTCTGGAAACACCATATATTTT. It translates to CASSSLHKDKSSGNTIYF.

The chain couples TRBV9 to TRBJ1-1, with D unclear. Trimming cost V 4 bases and J 3 bases, with 10 bases left between them. This CDR3 is built from 13 residues. In germline, CDR1 is SGDLS, CDR2 YYNGEE. Written as DNA, the CDR3 is TGTGCCAGCAGCATACTCCACGACACTGAAGCTTTCTTT. Its protein is CASSILHDTEAFF.

The V gene is TRBV7-9, the J gene TRBJ1-3; possibly TRBD1 for D (6 bases). Germline-derived CDR1 and CDR2 are SEHNR and FQNEAQ (reference sequence). Trimming shortened V by 3 bases and J by 3 bases, and 15 bases separated the two germline ends. This CDR3 spans 16 amino acids. The CDR3 nucleotides are TGTGCCAGCAGCTTCAGGGACATGGGCCGTGGAAACACCATATATTTT. Translating gives CASSFRDMGRGNTIYF.

This clone was observed once. This chain uses TRBV9 with TRBJ2-7; 11 nucleotides align to TRBD1. The CDR3 is made up of 16 amino acids. From germline, CDR1 is SGDLS and CDR2 YYNGEE. The junction had 9 bases not matched to a gene; V was cut back by 4 bases and J by 3 bases. DNA for the CDR3: TGTGCCAGCAGCCCAGGGACAGGGGGGAGTCTCTACGAGCAGTACTTC. As protein: CASSPGTGGSLYEQYF.

This clone was picked up one time. J is TRBJ1-5 and V is TRBV27; 8 bases agree with TRBD1. The V segment lost 6 bases and the J segment 4 bases; nucleotides outside the gene matches: 5. This CDR3 is built from 14 residues. Per germline, CDR1 MNHEY and CDR2 SMNVEV (reference sequence). DNA for the CDR3: TGTGCCAGCAGCGGACAGGGAGGGAATCAGCCCCAGCATTTT. It translates to CASSGQGGNQPQHF.

In its sample, this clone was seen a few times. Germline is not matched at one junction end, which may reflect a read error. The rearrangement uses TRBV25-1 and TRBJ2-7; D may be TRBD1 (5 bases). Germline CDR1 and CDR2: MGHDK and SYGVNS. The CDR3 spans 11 residues. This chain's CDR3 is CASSDWGRYRF. The CDR3 nucleotides are TGTGCCAGCAGTGATTGGGGCAGGTACCGGTTC.

The chain is built from TRBV5-4 and TRBJ1-1; D gene unclear. Trimming stripped 0 bases from V and 1 base from J, with 7 bases between. Germline V gene sequence: CDR1 SGHNT, CDR2 YYREEE (reference sequence). This CDR3 is built from 14 residues. The CDR3 nucleotides are TGTGCCAGCAGCTTGGGACCGCCGAACACTGAAGCTTTCTTT. Its translation is CASSLGPPNTEAFF.

The chain combines TRBV7-9 with TRBJ1-1, with D perhaps matching TRBD1 (6 bases). In germline, CDR1 is SEHNR, CDR2 FQNEAQ (reference sequence). The V gene lost 1 base and the J gene lost 3 bases, with 9 bases spanning the gap. This CDR3 has 14 amino acids. The CDR3 DNA reads TGTGCCAGCAGCTTAGGGACAGTGGACACTGAAGCTTTCTTT. Encoded protein: CASSLGTVDTEAFF. The entire variable domain, with the rest obtained from reference TRBV7-9 and TRBJ1-1, is as follows: DTGVSQNPRHKITKRGQNVTFRCDPISEHNRLYWYRQTLGQGPEFLTYFQNEAQLEKSRLLSDRFSAERPKGSFSTLEIQRTEQGDSAMYLCASSLGTVDTEAFFGQGTRLTVV.

The chain combines TRBV18 with TRBJ1-3; no reliable D call. Germline-derived CDR1 and CDR2 are KGHSH and LQKENI. V was trimmed by 2 bases and J by 0 bases, leaving 11 bases between them. This CDR3 is 16 amino acids long. The CDR3 is CASSPNAGSSGNTIYF. The DNA for the CDR3 is TGTGCCAGCTCACCAAACGCCGGGAGCTCTGGAAACACCATATATTTT. The full variable domain, rest sourced from reference TRBV18 and TRBJ1-3, is NAGVMQNPRHLVRRRGQEARLRCSPMKGHSHVYWYRQLPEEGLKFMVYLQKENIIDESGMPKERFSAEFPKEGPSILRIQQVVRGDSAAYFCASSPNAGSSGNTIYFGEGSWLTVV.

V gene TRBV10-3 combines with J gene TRBJ2-1, with TRBD1 matching 7 bases. The CDR3 is 14 amino acids. V lost 10 bases to trimming and J lost 5 bases; unmatched junction nucleotides: 11. Per germline, CDR1 ENHRY and CDR2 SYGVKD. The CDR3 sequence: CATSPGQSNNEQFF. The DNA for the CDR3 is TGTGCCACCAGCCCGGGACAGAGTAACAATGAGCAGTTCTTC.

This clone was observed once. The chain employs TRBV5-1 and TRBJ1-4, with D maybe TRBD1 (6 bases). The CDR3 spans 15 residues. V was clipped by 0 bases and J by 10 bases, with 16 bases between them. The V gene's germline CDR1 is SGHRS and CDR2 YFSETQ. Written as DNA, the CDR3 is TGCGCCAGCAGCTTGGACCTCAGGGGCGGGAGAAAACTGTTTTTT. This sequence encodes CASSLDLRGGRKLFF.

This chain links TRBV6-6 with TRBJ2-1; 11 bases agree with TRBD1. From germline, CDR1 is MNHNY and CDR2 SVGAGI (reference sequence). The CDR3 spans 15 residues. Losses at the gene ends were 7 bases for V and 7 bases for J; bases not matched to a gene: 9. The CDR3 is CASNWVGQGANEQFF. CDR3 coding DNA: TGTGCCAGCAACTGGGTCGGACAGGGGGCAAATGAGCAGTTCTTC.

The chain recombines TRBV4-2 with TRBJ1-2; D gene unclear. The germline V gene encodes CDR1 LGHNA and CDR2 YNFKEQ. Deletions cut 1 base from V and 3 bases from J, with 3 bases between. The CDR3 extends over 12 amino acids. CDR3 coding DNA: TGTGCCAGCAGCCAAGGGGACTATGGCTACACCTTC. This gives the protein CASSQGDYGYTF.

The chain combines TRBV5-1 with TRBJ2-2; 9 bases match TRBD1. This CDR3 spans 16 amino acids. Per germline, CDR1 SGHRS and CDR2 YFSETQ. J gave up 2 bases and V 5 bases, and 7 bases lay outside the gene matches. The CDR3 DNA reads TGCGCCAGCAGGCCCGCACAGGGGGCAAACACCGGGGAGCTGTTTTTT. Translation: CASRPAQGANTGELFF.

The V and J genes are TRBV3-1 (or the pseudogene TRBV3-2) and TRBJ1-1; TRBD1 agrees at 8 bases. This CDR3 region has 14 residues. V dropped 4 bases and J dropped 4; count of bases not matched to a gene: 5. The germline V gene has CDR1 LGHDT and CDR2 YNNKEL (reference sequence). The DNA for the CDR3 is TGTGCCAGCAGCCTTGGACAGGGAGGCACTGAAGCTTTCTTT. Residues: CASSLGQGGTEAFF.

This clone came up once. The V gene is TRBV19, the J gene TRBJ1-1, with D perhaps TRBD1 (6 bases). The CDR3 has 14 amino acids. CDR1 LNHDA and CDR2 SQIVND come from the germline V gene (reference sequence). Trimming removed 5 bases from V and 3 bases from J, with 13 bases in between. In nucleotides, the CDR3 is TGTGCCAGTAGTGTACAGGGTATAGACACTGAAGCTTTCTTT. Translated, it gives CASSVQGIDTEAFF.

The V and J genes are TRBV19 and TRBJ1-4, with 7 positions matching TRBD1. This CDR3 is built from 15 residues. Germline trimming cut 4 bases from V and 7 bases from J; bases unmatched to any gene: 9. The germline CDR1 and CDR2 sequences are LNHDA and SQIVND (reference sequence). The CDR3 region has the DNA TGTGCCAGTAGTAAGCGGGCAGGGGGAGGTGAAAAACTGTTTTTT. It specifies CASSKRAGGGEKLFF.

The gene calls are TRBV5-1 and TRBJ2-3, with D perhaps TRBD2 (6 bases). The CDR3 has 15 residues. Germline V gene lookup returns CDR1 SGHRS and CDR2 YFSETQ. V was shortened by 6 bases and J by 1 base, with 15 bases between the two germline ends. The CDR3 reads CASTRDWGGTDTQYF. CDR3 DNA: TGCGCCAGCACGCGGGATTGGGGCGGCACAGATACGCAGTATTTT.

The chain links TRBV5-1 to TRBJ2-3; 11 nucleotides line up with TRBD1. Germline V CDR1 and CDR2: SGHRS, YFSETQ. V lost 3 bases to trimming and J lost 0 bases; unmatched junction nucleotides: 3. CDR3 length equals 16 residues. CDR3 amino acids: CASSSGQGDSTDTQYF. The CDR3 region has the DNA TGCGCCAGCAGCTCGGGACAGGGGGATAGCACAGATACGCAGTATTTT.

V usage is TRBV19 and J usage is TRBJ2-7; TRBD1 is a possible D gene (5 bases). CDR1 is LNHDA and CDR2 is SQIVND in the germline V gene (reference sequence). The ends were cut back, 4 bases at V and 0 bases at J, with 7 bases in the middle. The CDR3 runs to 13 residues. CDR3 region: CASSTGSSYEQYF. The CDR3 nucleotides are TGTGCCAGTAGTACAGGGTCCTCCTACGAGCAGTACTTC. Drawing the rest from reference TRBV19 and TRBJ2-7, the complete variable domain is DGGITQSPKYLFRKEGQNVTLSCEQNLNHDAMYWYRQDPGQGLRLIYYSQIVNDFQKGDIAEGYSVSREKKESFPLTVTSAQKNPTAFYLCASSTGSSYEQYFGPGTRLTVT.

The genes are TRBV5-1 and TRBJ2-3; D is undetermined. Germline CDR1 reads SGHRS; CDR2 reads YFSETQ. Trimming took 1 base from V and 2 from J, leaving 5 bases between them. The CDR3 sequence is 13 residues long. Here the CDR3 reads CASSLTVTDTQYF. DNA of the CDR3: TGCGCCAGCAGCTTGACAGTCACAGATACGCAGTATTTT.

The chain employs TRBV7-2 and TRBJ2-7, with 9 nucleotides matching TRBD2. The V gene's germline CDR1 is SGHTA and CDR2 FQGNSA. This CDR3 spans 17 amino acids. V shed 0 bases and J 1 base; nucleotides not matched to a gene: 7. CDR3 in amino acids: CASSLAPSGVLSYEQYF. The CDR3 DNA follows: TGTGCCAGCAGCTTAGCCCCTAGCGGGGTTTTGTCCTACGAGCAGTACTTC.

V usage is TRBV30 and J usage is TRBJ2-5; weak D call: TRBD1 (6 bases). V shed 5 bases and J shed 1 base, with 14 bases lying between them. This CDR3 is 14 amino acids long. In germline, CDR1 is GTSNPN, CDR2 SVGIG (reference sequence). As DNA, the CDR3 is TGTGCCTGGTCCTCAGGGACAATCCAAGAGACCCAGTACTTC. It translates to CAWSSGTIQETQYF.

V and J are TRBV7-9 and TRBJ2-7; D remains unclear. V shed 2 bases and J shed 4 bases, with 3 bases lying between them. The CDR3 consists of 11 residues. CDR1 is SEHNR and CDR2 is FQNEAQ in the germline V gene (reference sequence). This chain's CDR3 is CASSLHYEQYF. DNA for the CDR3: TGTGCCAGCAGCTTACATTACGAGCAGTACTTC.